The 14 T cell receptor beta chains presented below share a single source sample, sequenced in a study of T-cell reconstitution after alpha-beta-depleted transplantation in children. It was with unique molecular identifiers that the TCRbeta library was prepared. TCRdb independently ran MiXCR on the PCR reads; one entry per CDR3 protein. The data hold 750,000 to 950,000 distinct CDR3 sequences, with roughly 15% observed a single time. The sample consisted of PBMCs, mostly from graft donor cells, taken 360 days after TCRalphabeta/CD19-depleted stem cell transplant. These receptors were collected from a male patient under 18 who had a stem cell transplant for acute lymphoblastic leukemia, so the T cells may come from the graft donor.

The chain joins TRBV2 to TRBJ2-1; D is perhaps TRBD1 (5 bases). Germline CDR1 is SNHLY and CDR2 is FYNNEI. This CDR3 comprises 12 residues. V was shortened by 6 bases and J by 7 bases, with 10 bases between the two germline ends. The CDR3 DNA reads TGTGCCAGCAGGTACGACAGAAATGAGCAGTTCTTC. Translating gives CASRYDRNEQFF.

The chain uses TRBV5-4 and TRBJ2-2; 12 bases are a match to TRBD2. Losses at the gene ends were 3 bases for V and 1 base for J; bases not matched to a gene: 1. The CDR3 is 16 residues long. The germline V gene encodes CDR1 SGHNT and CDR2 YYREEE (reference sequence). The CDR3, as DNA: TGTGCCAGCAGCTGGGGACTAGCGGGGAACACCGGGGAGCTGTTTTTT. Encoded protein: CASSWGLAGNTGELFF.

This clonotype was counted between two and nine times. This chain links TRBV24-1 with TRBJ2-3; D gene uncertain. V was clipped by 9 bases and J by 1 base, with 16 bases between them. The CDR3 extends over 15 amino acids. Per germline, CDR1 KGHDR and CDR2 SFDVKD. The CDR3 bases are TGTGCCACCCCGGACCATTCCGACGGCACAGATACGCAGTATTTT. Protein sequence: CATPDHSDGTDTQYF.

The chain is built from TRBV29-1 and TRBJ2-1, with 15 bases matching TRBD2. CDR1 is SQVTM and CDR2 is ANQGSEA in the germline V gene. J lost 7 bases, V lost 6 bases, and 10 bases had no gene match. The CDR3 is 16 residues long. The DNA for the CDR3 is TGCAGCGTCTCCGGACTAGCGGGAGGGCTCGGGAATGAGCAGTTCTTC. This encodes CSVSGLAGGLGNEQFF.

In this sample, this clonotype turned up many times. The J gene is TRBJ2-1, the V gene TRBV6-5; D call uncertain. Germline CDR1 is MNHEY and CDR2 is SVGAGI. There are 10 residues in the CDR3. Deletions cut 2 bases from V and 9 bases from J, with 2 bases between. DNA for the CDR3: TGTGCCAGCAGTTACCCTGAGCAGTTCTTC. It yields the protein CASSYPEQFF.

The table lists this clonotype with many counts. The chain carries TRBV6-1 and TRBJ1-4; the D gene is possibly TRBD1 (6 bases). Germline CDR1 is MNHNS and CDR2 is SASEGT. V was pared by 4 bases and J by 8 bases, with 8 bases between. This CDR3 has 12 residues. The CDR3, as DNA: TGTGCCAGCAGTGTCCAGGGGGAAAAACTGTTTTTT. Translation gives CASSVQGEKLFF.

This clonotype was counted a few times. CDR3 residues: CSAILAGHYNEQFF. The CDR3 nucleotides read TGCAGTGCTATTCTAGCGGGACACTACAATGAGCAGTTCTTC. The chain links TRBV20-1 to TRBJ2-1, with 9 bases fitting TRBD2. Germline trimming cut 4 bases from V and 3 bases from J; bases unmatched to any gene: 4. The CDR3 contains 14 residues. The germline V gene has CDR1 DFQATT and CDR2 SNEGSKA (reference sequence).

This clonotype has a handful of counts. The chain uses TRBV4-1 and TRBJ1-1; perhaps TRBD1 as D (6 bases). The CDR3 is made up of 15 amino acids. V was shortened by 3 bases and J by 4 bases, with 15 bases between the two germline ends. Germline values: CDR1 MGHRA, CDR2 YSYEKL. The CDR3 DNA sequence: TGCGCCAGCAGCCAGGGAAGGGGGGGTGGCACTGAAGCTTTCTTT. Its protein is CASSQGRGGGTEAFF.

The V gene is TRBV6-5, the J gene TRBJ1-6, with D possibly matching TRBD1 (5 bases). The V end was cut by 0 bases, the J end by 10 bases, with 13 bases between. CDR1 and CDR2 (germline): MNHEY, SVGAGI. The CDR3 is made up of 15 amino acids. In nucleotides, the CDR3 is TGTGCCAGCAGTTACTCATGGGCAGGGAAATCACCCCTCCACTTT. This translates into CASSYSWAGKSPLHF.

This clonotype showed up just a few times. V usage is TRBV18 and J usage is TRBJ1-6, with D unresolved. This CDR3 has 13 amino acids. CDR1 and CDR2 from the germline V gene are KGHSH and LQKENI. The V and J ends lost 1 base and 14 bases respectively, with 12 bases between them. The CDR3 region is CASSPQEGWSLHF. The CDR3 nucleotides read TGTGCCAGCTCACCACAGGAGGGTTGGTCCCTCCACTTT. The whole variable domain, remainder taken from reference TRBV18 and TRBJ1-6, is NAGVMQNPRHLVRRRGQEARLRCSPMKGHSHVYWYRQLPEEGLKFMVYLQKENIIDESGMPKERFSAEFPKEGPSILRIQQVVRGDSAAYFCASSPQEGWSLHFGNGTRLTVT.

The table lists this clonotype with a few counts. The chain recombines TRBV5-5 with TRBJ2-7; D is uncertain. CDR1 and CDR2 from the germline V gene are SGHKS and YYEKEE (reference sequence). The CDR3 covers 14 residues. Between the trimmed V and J ends, which lost 2 bases and 3 bases, there was a span of 12 bases. CDR3 protein: CASSFVYPGYEQYF. The CDR3 DNA is TGTGCCAGCAGCTTTGTTTACCCCGGCTACGAGCAGTACTTC.

The V and J genes are TRBV7-3 and TRBJ2-1, with D maybe TRBD2 (6 bases). The CDR3 has 14 amino acids. Trimming shortened V by 5 bases and J by 7 bases, and 15 bases separated the two germline ends. In germline, CDR1 is SGHTA, CDR2 FQGTGA. Here the CDR3 DNA reads TGTGCCAGCAGCCCGGGGGACGCTTCGAATGAGCAGTTCTTC. Its protein product is CASSPGDASNEQFF.

The genes are TRBV29-1 and TRBJ1-1; 8 nucleotides match TRBD1. The CDR3 contains 11 residues. Losses at the gene ends were 7 bases for V and 6 bases for J; bases not matched to a gene: 4. In germline, CDR1 is SQVTM, CDR2 ANQGSEA. CDR3 loop: CSADRGAEAFF. In nucleotides, the CDR3 is TGCAGCGCCGACAGGGGTGCTGAAGCTTTCTTT.

This chain connects TRBV29-1 to TRBJ2-3; either TRBD1 or TRBD2 may supply D (5 bases each). CDR1 and CDR2 (germline): SQVTM, ANQGSEA. The CDR3 runs 13 residues. V was pared by 3 bases and J by 4 bases, with 11 bases between. The CDR3 DNA follows: TGCAGCGTTGATGGGGGAGCGGCAGATACGCAGTATTTT. Translating gives CSVDGGAADTQYF.